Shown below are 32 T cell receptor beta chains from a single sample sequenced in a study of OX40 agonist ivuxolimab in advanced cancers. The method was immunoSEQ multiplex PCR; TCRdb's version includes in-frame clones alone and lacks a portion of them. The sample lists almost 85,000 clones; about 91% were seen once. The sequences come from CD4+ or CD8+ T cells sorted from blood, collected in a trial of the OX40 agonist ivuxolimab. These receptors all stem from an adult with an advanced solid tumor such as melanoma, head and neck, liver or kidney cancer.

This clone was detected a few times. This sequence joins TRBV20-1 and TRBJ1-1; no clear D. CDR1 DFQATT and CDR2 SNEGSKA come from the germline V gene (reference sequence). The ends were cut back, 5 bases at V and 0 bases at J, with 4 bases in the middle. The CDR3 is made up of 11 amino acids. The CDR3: CSADLNTEAFF. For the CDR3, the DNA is TGCAGTGCTGACCTGAACACTGAAGCTTTCTTT.

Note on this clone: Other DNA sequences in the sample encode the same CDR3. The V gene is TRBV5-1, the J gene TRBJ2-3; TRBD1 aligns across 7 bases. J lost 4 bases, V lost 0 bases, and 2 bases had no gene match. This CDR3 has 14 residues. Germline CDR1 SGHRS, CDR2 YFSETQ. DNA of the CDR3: TGCGCCAGCAGCTTGGGCCAGGGGGCAGATACGCAGTATTTT. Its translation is CASSLGQGADTQYF.

The DNA for the CDR3 is TGCAGCACCCATCAGGGGAACACTGAAGCTTTCTTT. Protein: CSTHQGNTEAFF. This chain connects TRBV29-1 to TRBJ1-1; D is perhaps TRBD1 (5 bases). The germline CDR1 and CDR2 sequences are SQVTM and ANQGSEA. The length of the CDR3 is 12 residues. Between the trimmed V and J ends, which lost 8 bases and 1 base, there was a span of 11 bases.

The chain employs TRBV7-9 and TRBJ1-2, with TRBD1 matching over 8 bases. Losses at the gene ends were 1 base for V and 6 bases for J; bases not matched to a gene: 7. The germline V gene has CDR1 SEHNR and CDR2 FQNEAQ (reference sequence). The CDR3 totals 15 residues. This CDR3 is CASSLGTGFTNGYTF. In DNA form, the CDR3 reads TGTGCCAGCAGCTTAGGGACAGGGTTTACCAATGGCTACACCTTC.

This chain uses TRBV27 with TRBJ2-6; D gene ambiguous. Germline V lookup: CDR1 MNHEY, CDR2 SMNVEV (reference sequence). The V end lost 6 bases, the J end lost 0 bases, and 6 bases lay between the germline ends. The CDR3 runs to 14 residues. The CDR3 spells CASSSNSGANVLTF. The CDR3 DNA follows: TGTGCCAGCAGCTCTAACTCTGGGGCCAACGTCCTGACTTTC.

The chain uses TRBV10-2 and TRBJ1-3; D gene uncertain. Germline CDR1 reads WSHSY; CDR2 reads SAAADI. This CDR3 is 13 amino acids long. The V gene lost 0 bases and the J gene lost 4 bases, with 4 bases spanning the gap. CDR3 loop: CASSESSGNTIYF. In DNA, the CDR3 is TGCGCCAGCAGTGAGTCATCCGGAAACACCATATATTTT.

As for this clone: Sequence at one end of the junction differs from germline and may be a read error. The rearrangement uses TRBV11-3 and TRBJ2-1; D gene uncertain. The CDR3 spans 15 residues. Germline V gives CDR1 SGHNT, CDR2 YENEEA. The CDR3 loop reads CASSLQQSPYNGQFF. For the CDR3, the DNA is TGTGCCAGCAGCTTACAACAGTCCCCCTACAATGGGCAGTTCTTC.

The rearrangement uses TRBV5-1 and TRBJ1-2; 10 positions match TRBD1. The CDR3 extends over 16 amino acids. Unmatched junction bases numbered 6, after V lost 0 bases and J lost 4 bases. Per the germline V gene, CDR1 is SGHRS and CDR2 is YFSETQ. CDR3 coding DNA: TGCGCCAGCAGCTTGGAAGGGACAGGGGTTTTCTATGGCTACACCTTC. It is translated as CASSLEGTGVFYGYTF.

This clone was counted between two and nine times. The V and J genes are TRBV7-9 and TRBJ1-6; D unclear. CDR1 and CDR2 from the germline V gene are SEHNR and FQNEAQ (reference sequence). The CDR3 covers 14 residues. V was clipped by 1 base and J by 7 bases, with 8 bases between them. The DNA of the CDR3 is TGTGCCAGCAGCTTAGTATTTGGCAATTCACCCCTCCACTTT. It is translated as CASSLVFGNSPLHF.

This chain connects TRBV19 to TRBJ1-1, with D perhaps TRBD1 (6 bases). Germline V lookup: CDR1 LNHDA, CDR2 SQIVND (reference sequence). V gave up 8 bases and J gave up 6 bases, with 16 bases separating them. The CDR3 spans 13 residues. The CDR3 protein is CASSAGAYAEAFF. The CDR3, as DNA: TGTGCCAGTTCTGCGGGGGCTTACGCTGAAGCTTTCTTT.

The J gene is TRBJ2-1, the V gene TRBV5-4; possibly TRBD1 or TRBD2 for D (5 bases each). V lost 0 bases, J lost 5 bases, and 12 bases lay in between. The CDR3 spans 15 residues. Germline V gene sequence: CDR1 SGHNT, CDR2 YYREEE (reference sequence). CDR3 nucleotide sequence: TGTGCCAGCAGCTTGGGCGGGTACAGGCACAATGAGCAGTTCTTC. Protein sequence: CASSLGGYRHNEQFF.

CDR3 amino acids: CASRESGGVSGYTF. CDR3 sequence (DNA): TGTGCCAGCAGAGAATCAGGGGGAGTTAGCGGCTACACCTTC. The V and J genes are TRBV6-5 and TRBJ1-2; 7 bases match TRBD1. Germline V gene sequence: CDR1 MNHEY, CDR2 SVGAGI. The CDR3 length is 14 residues. The ends lost 6 bases at V and 8 bases at J; junction bases unmatched: 12.

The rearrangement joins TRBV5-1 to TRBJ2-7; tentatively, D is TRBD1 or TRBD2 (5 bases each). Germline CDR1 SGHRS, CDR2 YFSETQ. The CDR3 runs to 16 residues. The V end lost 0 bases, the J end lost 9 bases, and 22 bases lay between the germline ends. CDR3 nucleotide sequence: TGCGCCAGCAGCTTGGAGCCCCCGGGGACCGCCTGTGGGCAGTACGTC. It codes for CASSLEPPGTACGQYV.

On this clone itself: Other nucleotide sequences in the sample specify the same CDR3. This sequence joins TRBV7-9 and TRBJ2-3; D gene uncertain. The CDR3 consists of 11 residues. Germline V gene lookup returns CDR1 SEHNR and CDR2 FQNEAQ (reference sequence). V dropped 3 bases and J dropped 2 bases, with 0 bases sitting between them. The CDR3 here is CASSFTDTQYF. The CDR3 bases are TGTGCCAGCAGCTTCACAGATACGCAGTATTTT.

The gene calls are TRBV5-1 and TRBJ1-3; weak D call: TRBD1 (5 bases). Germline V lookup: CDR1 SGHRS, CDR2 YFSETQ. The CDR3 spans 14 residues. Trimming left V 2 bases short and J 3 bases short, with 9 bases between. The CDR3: CASSFGTGGNTIYF. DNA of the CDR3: TGCGCCAGCAGCTTCGGGACGGGTGGAAACACCATATATTTT.

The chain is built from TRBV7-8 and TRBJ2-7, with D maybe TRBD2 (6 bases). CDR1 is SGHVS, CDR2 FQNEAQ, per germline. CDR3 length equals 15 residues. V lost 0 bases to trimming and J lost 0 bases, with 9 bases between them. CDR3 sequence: CASSLAEGSSYEQYF. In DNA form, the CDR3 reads TGTGCCAGCAGCTTAGCGGAGGGCTCCTCCTACGAGCAGTACTTC.

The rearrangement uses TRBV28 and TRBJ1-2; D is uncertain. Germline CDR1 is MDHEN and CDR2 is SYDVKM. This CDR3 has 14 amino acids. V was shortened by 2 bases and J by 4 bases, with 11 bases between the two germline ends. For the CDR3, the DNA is TGTGCCAGCAGTTTAGAGAACGGGGTCTATGGCTACACCTTC. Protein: CASSLENGVYGYTF.

The CDR3 loop is CASSLGAGQVEQFF. The CDR3 DNA reads as TGTGCCAGCAGCTTAGGTGCGGGCCAGGTTGAGCAGTTCTTC. J is TRBJ2-1 and V is TRBV7-2; possibly TRBD2 for D (5 bases). The CDR3 loop spans 14 amino acids. V lost 1 base, J lost 9 bases, and 13 bases lay in between. Per the germline V gene, CDR1 is SGHTA and CDR2 is FQGNSA.

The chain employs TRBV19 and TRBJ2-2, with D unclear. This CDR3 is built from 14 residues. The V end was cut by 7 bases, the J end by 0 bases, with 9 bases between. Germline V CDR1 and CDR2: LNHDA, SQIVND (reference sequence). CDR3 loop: CASKAVPNTGELFF. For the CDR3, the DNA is TGTGCCAGTAAGGCGGTCCCGAACACCGGGGAGCTGTTTTTT. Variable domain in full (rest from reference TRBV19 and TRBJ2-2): DGGITQSPKYLFRKEGQNVTLSCEQNLNHDAMYWYRQDPGQGLRLIYYSQIVNDFQKGDIAEGYSVSREKKESFPLTVTSAQKNPTAFYLCASKAVPNTGELFFGEGSRLTVL.

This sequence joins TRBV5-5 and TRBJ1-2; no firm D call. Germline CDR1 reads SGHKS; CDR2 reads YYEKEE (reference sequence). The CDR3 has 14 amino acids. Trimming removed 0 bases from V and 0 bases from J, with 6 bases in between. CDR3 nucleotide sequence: TGTGCCAGCAGCTTGGCAAAGGCTAACTATGGCTACACCTTC. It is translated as CASSLAKANYGYTF.

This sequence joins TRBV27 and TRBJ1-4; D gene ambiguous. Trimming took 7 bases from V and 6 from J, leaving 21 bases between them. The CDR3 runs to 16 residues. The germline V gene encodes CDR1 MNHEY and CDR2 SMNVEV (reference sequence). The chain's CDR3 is CASIHSVGSTDEKLFF. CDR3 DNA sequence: TGTGCCAGCATCCACTCCGTCGGGTCGACTGATGAAAAACTGTTTTTT.

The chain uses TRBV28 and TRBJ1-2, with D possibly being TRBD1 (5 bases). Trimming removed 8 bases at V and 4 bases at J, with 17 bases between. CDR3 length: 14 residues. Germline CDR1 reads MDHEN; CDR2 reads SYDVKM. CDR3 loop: CASYRSAGTYGYTF. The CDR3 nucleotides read TGTGCCAGCTATCGCAGCGCAGGGACCTATGGCTACACCTTC.

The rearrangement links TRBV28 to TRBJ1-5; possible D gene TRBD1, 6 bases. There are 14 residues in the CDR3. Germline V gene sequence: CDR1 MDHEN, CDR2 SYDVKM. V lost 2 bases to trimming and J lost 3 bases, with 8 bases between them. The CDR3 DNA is TGTGCCAGCAGTTTACGACAGGACAATCAGCCCCAGCATTTT. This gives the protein CASSLRQDNQPQHF.

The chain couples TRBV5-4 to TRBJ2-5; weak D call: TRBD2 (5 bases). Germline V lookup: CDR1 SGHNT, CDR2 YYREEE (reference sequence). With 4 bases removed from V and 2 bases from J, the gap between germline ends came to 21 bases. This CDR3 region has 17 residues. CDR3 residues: CASSQIGGAERQETQYF. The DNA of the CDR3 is TGTGCCAGCAGCCAGATTGGCGGAGCGGAACGTCAAGAGACCCAGTACTTC.

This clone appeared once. The CDR3 coding sequence is TGTGCCAGCAGCGTAAGACAGGGGGTGGCCGGGGAGCTGTTTTTT. Translating gives CASSVRQGVAGELFF. The chain recombines TRBV9 with TRBJ2-2; 9 nucleotides align to TRBD1. The CDR3 totals 15 residues. The V segment lost 1 base and the J segment 6 bases; nucleotides outside the gene matches: 4. Germline CDR1 SGDLS, CDR2 YYNGEE.

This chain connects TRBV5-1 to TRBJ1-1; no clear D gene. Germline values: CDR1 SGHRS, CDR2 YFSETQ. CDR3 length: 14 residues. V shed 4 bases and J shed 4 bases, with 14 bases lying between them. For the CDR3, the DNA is TGCGCCAGCAGCCCTCAGGCCGGAATCACTGAAGCTTTCTTT. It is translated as CASSPQAGITEAFF.

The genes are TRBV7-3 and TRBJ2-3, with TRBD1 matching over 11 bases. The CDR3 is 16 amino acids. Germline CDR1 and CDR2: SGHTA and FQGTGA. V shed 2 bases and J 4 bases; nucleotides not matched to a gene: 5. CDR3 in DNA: TGTGCCAGCAGCTTAGGGGACAGGGGGAGGGCAGATACGCAGTATTTT. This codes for CASSLGDRGRADTQYF.

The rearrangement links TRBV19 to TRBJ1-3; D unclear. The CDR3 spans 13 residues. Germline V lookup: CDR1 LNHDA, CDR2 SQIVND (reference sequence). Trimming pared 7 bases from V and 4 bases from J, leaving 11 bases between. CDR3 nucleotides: TGTGCCAGTATTCCCCGTGGGGGAAACACCATATATTTT. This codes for CASIPRGGNTIYF.

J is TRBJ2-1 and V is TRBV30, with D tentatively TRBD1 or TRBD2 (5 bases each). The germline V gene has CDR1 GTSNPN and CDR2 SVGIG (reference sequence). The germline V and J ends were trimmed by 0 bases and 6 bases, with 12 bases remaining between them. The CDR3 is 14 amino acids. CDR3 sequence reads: CAWSVGGGANEQFF. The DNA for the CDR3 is TGTGCCTGGAGTGTCGGTGGGGGAGCCAATGAGCAGTTCTTC.

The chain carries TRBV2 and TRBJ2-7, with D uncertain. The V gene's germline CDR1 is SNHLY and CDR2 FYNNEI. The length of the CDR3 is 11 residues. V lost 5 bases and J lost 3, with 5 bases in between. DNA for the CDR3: TGTGCCAGCAGTTTTCACTACGAGCAGTACGTC. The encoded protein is CASSFHYEQYV.

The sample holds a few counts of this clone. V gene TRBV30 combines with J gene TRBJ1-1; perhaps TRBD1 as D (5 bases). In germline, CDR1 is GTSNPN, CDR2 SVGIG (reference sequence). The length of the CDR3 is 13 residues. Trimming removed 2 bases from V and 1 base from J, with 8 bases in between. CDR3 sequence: CAWSLQENTEAFF. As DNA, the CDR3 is TGTGCCTGGAGTCTACAGGAGAACACTGAAGCTTTCTTT. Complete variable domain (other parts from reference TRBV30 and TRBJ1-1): SQTIHQWPATLVQPVGSPLSLECTVEGTSNPNLYWYRQAAGRGLQLLFYSVGIGQISSEVPQNLSASRPQDRQFILSSKKLLLSDSGFYLCAWSLQENTEAFFGQGTRLTVV.

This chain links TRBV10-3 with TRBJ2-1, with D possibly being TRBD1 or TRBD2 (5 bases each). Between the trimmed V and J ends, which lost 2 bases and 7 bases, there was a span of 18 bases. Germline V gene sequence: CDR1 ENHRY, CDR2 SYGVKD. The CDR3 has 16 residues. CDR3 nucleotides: TGTGCCATCAGTGAGACGCCGGGACCCCCAGGGAATGAGCAGTTCTTC. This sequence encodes CAISETPGPPGNEQFF.